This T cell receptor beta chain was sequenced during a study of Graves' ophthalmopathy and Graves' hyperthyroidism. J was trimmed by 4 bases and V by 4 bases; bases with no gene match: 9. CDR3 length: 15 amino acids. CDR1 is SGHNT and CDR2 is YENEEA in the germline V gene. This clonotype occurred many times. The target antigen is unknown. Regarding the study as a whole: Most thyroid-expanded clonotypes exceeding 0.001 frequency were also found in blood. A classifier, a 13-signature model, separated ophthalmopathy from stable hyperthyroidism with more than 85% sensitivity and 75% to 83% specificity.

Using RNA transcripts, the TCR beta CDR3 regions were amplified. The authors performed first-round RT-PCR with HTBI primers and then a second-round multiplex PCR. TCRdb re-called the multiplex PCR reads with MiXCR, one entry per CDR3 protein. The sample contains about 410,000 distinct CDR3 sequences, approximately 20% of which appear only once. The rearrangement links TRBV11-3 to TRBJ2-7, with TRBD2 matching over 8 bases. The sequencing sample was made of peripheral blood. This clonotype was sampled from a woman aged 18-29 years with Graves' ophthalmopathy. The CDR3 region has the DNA TGTGCCAGCAGCTCCCGGGGGGGCGCCGGGTACGAGCAGTACTTC. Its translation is CASSSRGGAGYEQYF.